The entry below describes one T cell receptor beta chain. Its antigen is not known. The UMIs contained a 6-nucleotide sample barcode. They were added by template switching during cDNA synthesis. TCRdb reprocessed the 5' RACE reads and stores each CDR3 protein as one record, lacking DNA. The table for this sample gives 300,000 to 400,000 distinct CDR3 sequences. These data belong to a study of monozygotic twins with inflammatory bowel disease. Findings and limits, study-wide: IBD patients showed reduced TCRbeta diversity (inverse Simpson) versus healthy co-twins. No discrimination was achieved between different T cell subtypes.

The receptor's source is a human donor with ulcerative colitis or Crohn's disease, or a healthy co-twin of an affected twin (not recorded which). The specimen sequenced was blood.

The chain's CDR3 is CSARWMADTQYF. V is TRBV20-1 and J is TRBJ2-3. Germline CDR1 and CDR2: DFQATT and SNEGSKA (reference sequence). CDR3 length: 12 residues.